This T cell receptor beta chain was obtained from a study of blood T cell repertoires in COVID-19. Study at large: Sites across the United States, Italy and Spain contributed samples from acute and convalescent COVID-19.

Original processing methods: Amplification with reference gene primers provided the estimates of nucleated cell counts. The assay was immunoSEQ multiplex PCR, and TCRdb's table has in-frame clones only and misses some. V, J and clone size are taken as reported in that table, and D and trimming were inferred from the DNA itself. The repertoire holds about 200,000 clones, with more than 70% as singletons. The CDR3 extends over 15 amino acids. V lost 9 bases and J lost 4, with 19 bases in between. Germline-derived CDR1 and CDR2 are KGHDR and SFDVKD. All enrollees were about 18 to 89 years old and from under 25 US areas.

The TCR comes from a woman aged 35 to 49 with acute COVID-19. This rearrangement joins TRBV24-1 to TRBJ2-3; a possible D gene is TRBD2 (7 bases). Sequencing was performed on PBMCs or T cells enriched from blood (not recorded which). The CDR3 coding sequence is TGTGCCACCCGTCGAGGGGGGGCGGTAGCAGATACGCAGTATTTT. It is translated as CATRRGGAVADTQYF.